Sequencing of this TCR beta chain was carried out in a study listed by TCRdb under 2016. Comments on this clonotype: Its cognate antigen has yet to be identified. The input lacks base qualities; no much larger clone sits a single base away.

Library preparation was by RT-PCR. TCRdb lists the instrument as Illumina MiSeq. TCRdb applied fastp at Q25 and MiXCR to the public reads, then kept only in-frame beta chains. Each entry merges the rows of one CDR3 protein and shows their most common DNA and genes. This sample comprises almost 700,000 distinct CDR3 sequences, about 14% of them detected only once. 3% to 4.5% of the sample comes from the top ten. V and J are truncated by 4 bases and 4 bases respectively, leaving an intervening sequence of 13 bases. CDR1 KGHSH and CDR2 LQKENI are derived from the germline V gene. The CDR3 goes from the cysteine to the phenylalanine over 14 residues. Of the read, only the CDR3 DNA is kept; its 42 bases are in frame from base 1.

Sequenced input: memory CD4+ T cells from blood. This sequence was found in a female donor in good health, serving as a healthy control. This chain joins TRBV18 to TRBJ1-1; the D gene is perhaps TRBD1, on 5 matching bases. This receptor has the CDR3 CASSLSQGATEAFF. The nucleotides read TGTGCCAGCTCACTCTCTCAGGGAGCCACTGAAGCTTTCTTT.